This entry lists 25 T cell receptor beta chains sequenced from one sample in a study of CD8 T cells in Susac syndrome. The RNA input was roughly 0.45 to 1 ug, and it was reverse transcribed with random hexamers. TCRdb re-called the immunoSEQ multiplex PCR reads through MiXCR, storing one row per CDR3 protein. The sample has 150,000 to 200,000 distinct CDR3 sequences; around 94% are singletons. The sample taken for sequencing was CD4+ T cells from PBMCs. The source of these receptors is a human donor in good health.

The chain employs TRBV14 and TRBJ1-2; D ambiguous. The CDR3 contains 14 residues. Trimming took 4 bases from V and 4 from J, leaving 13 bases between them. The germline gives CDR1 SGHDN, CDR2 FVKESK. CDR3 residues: CASSLTPGGYGYTF. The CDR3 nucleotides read TGTGCCAGCAGCCTCACCCCCGGAGGCTATGGCTACACCTTC.

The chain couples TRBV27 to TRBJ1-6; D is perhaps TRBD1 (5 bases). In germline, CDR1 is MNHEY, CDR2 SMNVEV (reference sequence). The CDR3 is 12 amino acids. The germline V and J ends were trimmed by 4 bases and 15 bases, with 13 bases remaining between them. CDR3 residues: CASSSRTSHLHF. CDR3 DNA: TGTGCCAGCAGTTCTCGGACAAGTCACCTCCACTTT.

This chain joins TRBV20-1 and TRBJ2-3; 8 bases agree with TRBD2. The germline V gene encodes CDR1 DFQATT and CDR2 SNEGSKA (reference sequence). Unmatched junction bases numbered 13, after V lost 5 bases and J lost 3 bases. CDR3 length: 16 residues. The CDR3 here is CSAGDADGGATDTQYF. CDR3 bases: TGCAGTGCTGGCGATGCAGACGGGGGGGCGACAGATACGCAGTATTTT.

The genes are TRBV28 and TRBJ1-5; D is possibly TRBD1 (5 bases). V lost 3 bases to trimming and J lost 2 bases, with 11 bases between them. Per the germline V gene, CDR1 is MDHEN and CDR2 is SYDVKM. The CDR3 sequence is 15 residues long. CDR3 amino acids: CASSFWQGGNQPQHF. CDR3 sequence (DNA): TGTGCCAGCAGTTTTTGGCAGGGTGGCAATCAGCCCCAGCATTTT.

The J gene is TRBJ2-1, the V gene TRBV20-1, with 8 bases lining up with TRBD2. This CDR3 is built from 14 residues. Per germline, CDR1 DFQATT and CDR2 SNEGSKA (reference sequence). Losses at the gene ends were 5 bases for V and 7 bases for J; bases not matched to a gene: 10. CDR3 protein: CSAVRLAFGNEQFF. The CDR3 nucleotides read TGCAGTGCTGTTAGACTAGCGTTTGGGAATGAGCAGTTCTTC.

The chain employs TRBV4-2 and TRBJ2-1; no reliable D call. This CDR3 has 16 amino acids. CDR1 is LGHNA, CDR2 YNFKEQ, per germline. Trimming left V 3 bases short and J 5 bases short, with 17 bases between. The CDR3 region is CASSQVGSGPDNEQFF. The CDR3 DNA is TGTGCCAGCAGCCAGGTTGGATCTGGGCCCGACAATGAGCAGTTCTTC.

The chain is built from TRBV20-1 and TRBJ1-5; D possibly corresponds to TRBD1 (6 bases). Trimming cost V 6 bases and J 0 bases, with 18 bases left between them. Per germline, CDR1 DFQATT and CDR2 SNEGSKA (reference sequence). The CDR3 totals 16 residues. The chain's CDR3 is CSAKPPRGNSNQPQHF. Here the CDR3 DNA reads TGCAGTGCCAAACCCCCTAGGGGGAATAGCAATCAGCCCCAGCATTTT.

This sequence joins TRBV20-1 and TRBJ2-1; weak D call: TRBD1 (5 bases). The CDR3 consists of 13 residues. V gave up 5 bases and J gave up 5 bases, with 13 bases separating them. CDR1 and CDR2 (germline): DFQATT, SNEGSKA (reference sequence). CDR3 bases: TGCAGTGCTCCGCCACAGGCAAACAATGAGCAGTTCTTC. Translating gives CSAPPQANNEQFF.

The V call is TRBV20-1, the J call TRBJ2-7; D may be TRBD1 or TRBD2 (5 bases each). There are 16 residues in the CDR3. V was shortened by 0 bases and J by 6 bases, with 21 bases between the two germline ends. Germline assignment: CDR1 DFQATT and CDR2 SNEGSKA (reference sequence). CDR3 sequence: CSARDRVGTLGPEQYF. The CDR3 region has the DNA TGCAGTGCTAGAGATCGGGTAGGGACCCTAGGGCCCGAGCAGTACTTC.

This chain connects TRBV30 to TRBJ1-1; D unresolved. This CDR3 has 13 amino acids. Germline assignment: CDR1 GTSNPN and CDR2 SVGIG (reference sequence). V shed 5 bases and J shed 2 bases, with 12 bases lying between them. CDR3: CAWGLVENTEAFF. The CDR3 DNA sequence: TGTGCCTGGGGATTAGTGGAAAACACTGAAGCTTTCTTT.

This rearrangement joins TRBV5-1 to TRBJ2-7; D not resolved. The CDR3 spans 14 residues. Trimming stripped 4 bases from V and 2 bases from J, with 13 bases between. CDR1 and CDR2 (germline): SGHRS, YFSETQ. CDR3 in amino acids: CASSEARGAYEQYF. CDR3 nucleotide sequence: TGCGCCAGCAGCGAGGCTAGAGGAGCCTACGAGCAGTACTTC.

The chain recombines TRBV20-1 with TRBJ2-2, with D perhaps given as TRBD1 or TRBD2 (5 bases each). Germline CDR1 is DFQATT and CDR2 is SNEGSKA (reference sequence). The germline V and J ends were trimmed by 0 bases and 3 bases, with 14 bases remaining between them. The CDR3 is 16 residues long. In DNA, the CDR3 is TGCAGTGCTAGAGATCATCGGTGGGGGTACACCGGGGAGCTGTTTTTT. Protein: CSARDHRWGYTGELFF.

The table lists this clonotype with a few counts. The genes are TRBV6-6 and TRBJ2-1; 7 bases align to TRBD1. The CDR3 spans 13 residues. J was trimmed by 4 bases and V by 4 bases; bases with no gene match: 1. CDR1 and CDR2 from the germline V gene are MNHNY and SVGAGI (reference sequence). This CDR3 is CASSSTGYNEQFF. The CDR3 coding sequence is TGTGCCAGCAGTTCGACAGGGTACAATGAGCAGTTCTTC.

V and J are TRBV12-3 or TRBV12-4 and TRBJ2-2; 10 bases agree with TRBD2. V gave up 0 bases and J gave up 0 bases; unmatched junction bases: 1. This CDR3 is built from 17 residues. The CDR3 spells CASSLASGGPNTGELFF. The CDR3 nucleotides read TGTGCCAGCAGTTTAGCTAGCGGGGGGCCGAACACCGGGGAGCTGTTTTTT.

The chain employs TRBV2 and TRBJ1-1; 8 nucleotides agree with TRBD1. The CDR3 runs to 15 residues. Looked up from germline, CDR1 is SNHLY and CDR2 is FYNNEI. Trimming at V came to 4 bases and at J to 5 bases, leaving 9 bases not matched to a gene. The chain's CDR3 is CASSARTGGWTEAFF. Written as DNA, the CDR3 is TGTGCCAGCAGTGCCAGAACAGGGGGTTGGACTGAAGCTTTCTTT.

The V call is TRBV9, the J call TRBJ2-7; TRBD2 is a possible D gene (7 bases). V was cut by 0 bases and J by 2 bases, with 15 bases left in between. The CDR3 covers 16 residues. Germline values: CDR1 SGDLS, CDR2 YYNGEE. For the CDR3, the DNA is TGTGCCAGCAGCGTAGAAGGCGGGGGCACCCCCTACGAGCAGTACTTC. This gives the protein CASSVEGGGTPYEQYF.

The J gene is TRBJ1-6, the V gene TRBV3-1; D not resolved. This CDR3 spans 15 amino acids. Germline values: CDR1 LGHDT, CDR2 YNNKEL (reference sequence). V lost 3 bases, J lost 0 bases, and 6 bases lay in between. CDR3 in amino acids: CASSHGNSYNSPLHF. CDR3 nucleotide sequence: TGTGCCAGCAGCCACGGCAACTCCTATAATTCACCCCTCCACTTT.

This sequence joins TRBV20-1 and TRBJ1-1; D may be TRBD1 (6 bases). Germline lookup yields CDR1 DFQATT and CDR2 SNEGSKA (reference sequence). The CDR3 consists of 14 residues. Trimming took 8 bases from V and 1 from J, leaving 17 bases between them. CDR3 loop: CSTLGGLQNTEAFF. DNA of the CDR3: TGCAGTACCCTAGGGGGACTTCAGAACACTGAAGCTTTCTTT.

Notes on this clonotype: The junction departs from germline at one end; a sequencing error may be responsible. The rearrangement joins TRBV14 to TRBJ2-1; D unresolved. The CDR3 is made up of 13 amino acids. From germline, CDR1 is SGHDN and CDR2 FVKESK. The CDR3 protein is CASSQGLYNERFF. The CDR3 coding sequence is TGTGCCAGCAGCCAAGGGCTCTACAATGAGCGGTTCTTC. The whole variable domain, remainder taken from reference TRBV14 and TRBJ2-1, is EAGVTQFPSHSVIEKGQTVTLRCDPISGHDNLYWYRRVMGKEIKFLLHFVKESKQDESGMPNNRFLAERTGGTYSTLKVQPAELEDSGVYFCASSQGLYNERFFGPGTRLTVL.

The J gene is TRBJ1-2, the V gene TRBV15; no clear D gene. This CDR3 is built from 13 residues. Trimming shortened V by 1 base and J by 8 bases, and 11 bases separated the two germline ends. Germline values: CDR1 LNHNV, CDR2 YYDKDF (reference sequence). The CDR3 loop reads CATSRGGVRGYTF. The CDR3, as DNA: TGTGCCACCAGCAGAGGAGGAGTGCGCGGCTACACCTTC.

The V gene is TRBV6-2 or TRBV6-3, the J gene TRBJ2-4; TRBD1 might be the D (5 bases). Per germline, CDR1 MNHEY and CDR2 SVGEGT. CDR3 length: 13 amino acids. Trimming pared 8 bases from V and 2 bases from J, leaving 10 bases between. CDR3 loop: CASSGHPKNIQYF. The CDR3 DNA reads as TGTGCCAGCTCCGGACATCCCAAAAACATTCAGTACTTC.

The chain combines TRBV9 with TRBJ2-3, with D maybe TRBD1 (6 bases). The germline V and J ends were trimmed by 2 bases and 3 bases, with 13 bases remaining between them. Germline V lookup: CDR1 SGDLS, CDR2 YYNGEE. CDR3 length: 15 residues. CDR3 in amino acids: CASSVEGVRTDTQYF. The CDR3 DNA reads TGTGCCAGCAGCGTTGAGGGGGTGAGAACAGATACGCAGTATTTT.

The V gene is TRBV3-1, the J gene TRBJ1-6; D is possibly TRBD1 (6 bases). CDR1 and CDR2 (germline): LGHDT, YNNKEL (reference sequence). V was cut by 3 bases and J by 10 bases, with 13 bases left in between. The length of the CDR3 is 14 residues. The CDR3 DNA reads TGTGCCAGCAGCCACCGGACAGTGAGGTCACCCCTCCACTTT. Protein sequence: CASSHRTVRSPLHF.

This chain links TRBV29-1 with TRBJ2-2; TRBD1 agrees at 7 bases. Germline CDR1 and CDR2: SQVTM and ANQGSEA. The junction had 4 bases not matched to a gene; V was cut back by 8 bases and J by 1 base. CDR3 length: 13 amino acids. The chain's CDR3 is CSSRTGNTGELFF. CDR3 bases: TGCAGCTCTCGGACAGGGAACACCGGGGAGCTGTTTTTT.

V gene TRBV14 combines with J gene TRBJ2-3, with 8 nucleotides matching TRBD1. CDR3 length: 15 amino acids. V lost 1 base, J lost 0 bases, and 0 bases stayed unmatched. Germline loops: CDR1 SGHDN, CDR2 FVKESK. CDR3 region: CASSQGTGSTDTQYF. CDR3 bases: TGTGCCAGCAGCCAAGGGACAGGGAGCACAGATACGCAGTATTTT. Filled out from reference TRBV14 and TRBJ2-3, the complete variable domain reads EAGVTQFPSHSVIEKGQTVTLRCDPISGHDNLYWYRRVMGKEIKFLLHFVKESKQDESGMPNNRFLAERTGGTYSTLKVQPAELEDSGVYFCASSQGTGSTDTQYFGPGTRLTVL.